Below, one TCR beta chain is given with its context. The antigen is not known. The data were obtained in a study of regulatory T cells in long-lasting Graves disease. Study results and caveats: Under persistent disease, TRBV28, TRBJ1-2 and TRBJ2-5 were used preferentially. Blood alone, not thyroid tissue, was studied.

Relying on iRepertoire HTBI primers and Arm-PCR of CDR3 regions, the team built TCR beta libraries. TCRdb reprocessed the multiplex PCR reads with MiXCR, giving one entry per CDR3 protein. Here the sample spans 400,000 to 500,000 distinct CDR3 sequences, 21% being singletons. The junction had 9 bases not matched to a gene; V was cut back by 5 bases and J by 5 bases. CDR3 length: 15 residues. The germline gives CDR1 LGHDT, CDR2 YNNKEL (reference sequence). Time point described: persistent/refractory GD, antithyroid drugs over 5 years with positive TRAb. Making the TCR library involved RNA that had been extracted from PBMCs.

The sequence came from a female donor with Graves disease. V is TRBV3-1 and J is TRBJ2-5, with 9 bases lining up with TRBD2. Sequenced material: peripheral blood mononuclear cells (PBMCs), taken when the disease was refractory, from a patient treated with antithyroid drugs. CDR3 region: CASSLGASGTETQYF. DNA for the CDR3: TGTGCCAGCAGCTTGGGGGCTAGCGGGACGGAGACCCAGTACTTC.